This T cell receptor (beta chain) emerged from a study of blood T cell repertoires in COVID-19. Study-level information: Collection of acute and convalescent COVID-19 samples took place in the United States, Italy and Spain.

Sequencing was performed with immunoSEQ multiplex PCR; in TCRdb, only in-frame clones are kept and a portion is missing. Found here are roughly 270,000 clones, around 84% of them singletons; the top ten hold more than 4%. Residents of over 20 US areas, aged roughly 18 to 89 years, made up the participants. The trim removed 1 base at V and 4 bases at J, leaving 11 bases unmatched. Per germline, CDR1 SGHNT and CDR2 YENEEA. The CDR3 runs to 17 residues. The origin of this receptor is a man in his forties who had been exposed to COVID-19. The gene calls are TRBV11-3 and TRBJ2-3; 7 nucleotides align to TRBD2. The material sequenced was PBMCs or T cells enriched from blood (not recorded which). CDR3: CASSLGGSGPRADTQYF. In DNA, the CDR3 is TGTGCCAGCAGCTTAGGCGGTAGCGGGCCCAGAGCAGATACGCAGTATTTT.